Detailed here is one TCR beta chain. The method was immunoSEQ multiplex PCR; TCRdb's version includes in-frame clones alone and lacks a portion of them. Among about 5,100 clones listed, around 30% were seen once. Germline CDR1 SQVTM, CDR2 ANQGSEA. V lost 8 bases and J 1 base, leaving 10 bases between the germline ends. The CDR3 loop spans 12 amino acids. Treatment specified: randomized to nivolumab then ipilimumab (arm A) or the reverse (arm B). The data derive from a study of sequential checkpoint blockade in melanoma. Background on the study: TCRbeta immunosequencing was performed on DNA from roughly 90 pretreatment melanoma tumor samples. After nivolumab or ipilimumab alone, twenty-two patients had week-13 rebiopsies.

This TCR came from a human donor with melanoma. V usage is TRBV29-1 and J usage is TRBJ2-3, with D uncertain. Material: tumor tissue (inferred from file names), obtained from a patient given nivolumab and ipilimumab in sequence. CDR3 DNA: TGCAGCACAGCCGAAGGCACAGATACGCAGTATTTT. Translated: CSTAEGTDTQYF.